This TCR beta chain was sequenced during a study of OX40 agonist ivuxolimab in advanced cancers. Study background: In this cohort, patients received ivuxolimab, an agonistic anti-OX40 (CD134) antibody.

Findings of the study overall: CD4+ T cells averaged fewer expanded clones than CD8+ T cells.

Only in-frame clones appear in the TCRdb table, and some are missing; sequencing was by immunoSEQ multiplex PCR. Among 30,000 to 40,000 clones listed, approximately 84% were seen once. To note about this clone: What it binds is not known. This sample also contains other DNA sequences that code for the same CDR3.

If patients had autoimmune disease history or systemic immunosuppression, they were excluded. Per the germline V gene, CDR1 is SGHDT and CDR2 is YYEEEE. Trimming pared 2 bases from V and 2 bases from J, leaving 11 bases between. The CDR3 is 14 residues long. This receptor was taken from an adult with an advanced solid tumor such as melanoma, head and neck, liver or kidney cancer. The V gene is TRBV5-6, the J gene TRBJ2-7; perhaps TRBD1 as D (5 bases). Here the sequenced sample was CD4+ or CD8+ T cells sorted from blood, taken in a trial of the OX40 agonist ivuxolimab. This chain's CDR3 is CASSFLGRAYEQYF. Here the CDR3 DNA reads TGTGCCAGCAGCTTTTTGGGCAGGGCCTACGAGCAGTACTTC. The complete variable domain, with remaining parts taken from reference TRBV5-6 and TRBJ2-7, reads DAGVTQSPTHLIKTRGQQVTLRCSPKSGHDTVSWYQQALGQGPQFIFQYYEEEERQRGNFPDRFSGHQFPNYSSELNVNALLLGDSALYLCASSFLGRAYEQYFGPGTRLTVT.